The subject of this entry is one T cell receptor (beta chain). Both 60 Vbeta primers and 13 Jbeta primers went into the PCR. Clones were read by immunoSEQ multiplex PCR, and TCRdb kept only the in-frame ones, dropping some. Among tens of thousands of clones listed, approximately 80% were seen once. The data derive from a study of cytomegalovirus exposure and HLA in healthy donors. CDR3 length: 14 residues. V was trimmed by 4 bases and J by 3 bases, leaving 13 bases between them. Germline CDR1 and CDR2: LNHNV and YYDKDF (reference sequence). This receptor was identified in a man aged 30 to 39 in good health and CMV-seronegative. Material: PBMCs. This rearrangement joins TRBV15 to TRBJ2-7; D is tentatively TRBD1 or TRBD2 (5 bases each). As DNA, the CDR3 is TGTGCCACCAGCAAAGACAGCGGTAACTACGAGCAGTACTTC. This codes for CATSKDSGNYEQYF.